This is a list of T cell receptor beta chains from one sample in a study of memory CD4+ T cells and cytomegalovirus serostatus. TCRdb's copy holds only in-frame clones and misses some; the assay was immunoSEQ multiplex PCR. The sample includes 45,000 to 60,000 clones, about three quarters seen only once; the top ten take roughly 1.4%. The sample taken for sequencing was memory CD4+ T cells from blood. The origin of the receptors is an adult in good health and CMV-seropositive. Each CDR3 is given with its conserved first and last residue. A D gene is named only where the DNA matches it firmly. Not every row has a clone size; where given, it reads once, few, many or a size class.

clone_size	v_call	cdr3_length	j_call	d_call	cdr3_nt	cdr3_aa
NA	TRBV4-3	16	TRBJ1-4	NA	TGCGCCAGCAGCCAGACCCCAGCTTCAACTAATGAAAAACTGTTTTTT	CASSQTPASTNEKLFF
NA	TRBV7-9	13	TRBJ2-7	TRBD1	TGTGCCAGCAGCCCGGGACAGACCTACGAGCAGTACTTC	CASSPGQTYEQYF
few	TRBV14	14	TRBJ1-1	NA	TGTGCCAGCAGCCACCGGGCCCCGAACACTGAAGCTTTCTTT	CASSHRAPNTEAFF
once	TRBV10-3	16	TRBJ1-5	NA	TGTGCCAGCAGAAAAGGCGGGGGCGGTAGCAATCAGCCCCAGCATTTT	CASRKGGGGSNQPQHF
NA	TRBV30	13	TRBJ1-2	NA	TGTGCGCGGCTCCGGAAAGAGGACTATGGCTACACCTTC	CARLRKEDYGYTF
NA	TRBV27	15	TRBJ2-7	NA	TGTGCCAGCAGTTTACGGTGGGGGCTCAACTACGAGCAGTACTTC	CASSLRWGLNYEQYF
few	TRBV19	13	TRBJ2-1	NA	TGTGCCAGTAAGAGGGCTACGCACAATGAGCAGTTCTTC	CASKRATHNEQFF
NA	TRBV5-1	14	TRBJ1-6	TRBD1	TGCGCCAGCAGCCGGGGACAGTATAATTCACCCCTCCACTTT	CASSRGQYNSPLHF
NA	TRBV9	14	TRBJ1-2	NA	TGTGCCAGCAGCGTAGAAGAGGGAAGGGTTGGCTACACCTTC	CASSVEEGRVGYTF
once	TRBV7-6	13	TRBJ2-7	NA	TGTGCCAGCAGCTTAGGGGCAGGGCGTGAGCAGTACTTC	CASSLGAGREQYF
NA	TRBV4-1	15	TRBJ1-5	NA	TGCGCCAGCAGCCAAGACCCGCCGCCTGATCAGCCCCAGCATTTT	CASSQDPPPDQPQHF
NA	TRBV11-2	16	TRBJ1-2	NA	TGTGCCAGCAGCTCCCCGCGCCAGGGCCATAACTATGGCTACACCTTC	CASSSPRQGHNYGYTF
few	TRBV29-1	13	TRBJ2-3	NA	TGCAGCGTTGATCCAGAAAGCACAGATACGCAGTATTTT	CSVDPESTDTQYF
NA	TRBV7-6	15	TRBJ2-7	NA	TGTGCCAGCAGCCCTACCCGGGACGGCTTTTACGAGCAGTACTTC	CASSPTRDGFYEQYF
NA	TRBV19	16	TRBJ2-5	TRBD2	TGTGCCAGTAGTGTCGCCGGGACTAGCGGGAGTGTGACCCAGTACTTC	CASSVAGTSGSVTQYF
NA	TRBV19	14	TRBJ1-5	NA	TGTGCCAGTAGTATTATGCCGAGCAATCAGCCCCAGCATTTT	CASSIMPSNQPQHF
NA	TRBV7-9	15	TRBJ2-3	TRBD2	TGTGCCAGCAGCTCGGGACTAGCGGGAGCTGATACGCAGTATTTT	CASSSGLAGADTQYF
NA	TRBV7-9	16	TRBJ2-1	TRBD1	TGTGCCAGCAGCAGCCCCGGGACAGGGCTCTCTCATGAGCAGTTCTTC	CASSSPGTGLSHEQFF
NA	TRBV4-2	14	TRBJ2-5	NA	TGTGCCAGCAGCCAAGGCGCACTCCAAGAGACCCAGTACTTC	CASSQGALQETQYF
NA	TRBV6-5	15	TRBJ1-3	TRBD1	TGTGCCAGCAGATCCACAGGGGTTTCGGGAAACACCATATATTTT	CASRSTGVSGNTIYF
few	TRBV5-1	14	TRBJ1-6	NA	TGCGCCAGCAGCTTGGGCGGGGGTAATTCACCCCTCCACTTT	CASSLGGGNSPLHF
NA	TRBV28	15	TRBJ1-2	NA	TGTGCCAGCAATCGCCTGGCCCGGACGGGCTATGGCTACACCTTC	CASNRLARTGYGYTF
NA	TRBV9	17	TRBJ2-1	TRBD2	TGTGCCAGCAGCGTGGGTGCCGGGACCGGGGGGTTCAATGAGCAGTTCTTC	CASSVGAGTGGFNEQFF
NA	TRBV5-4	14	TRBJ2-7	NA	TGTGCCAGCAGCTTGGATAGCGCTTCCTACGAGCAGTACTTC	CASSLDSASYEQYF
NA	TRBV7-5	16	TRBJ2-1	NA	TGTGCCAGAAGCGCCGGGACTAGCGGGAGGGCCCATGAGCAGTTCTTC	CARSAGTSGRAHEQFF
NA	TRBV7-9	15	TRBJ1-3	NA	TGTGCCAGCAGCTTAAATGCGGGGGCTGGAAACACCATATATTTT	CASSLNAGAGNTIYF
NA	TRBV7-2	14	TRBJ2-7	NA	TGTGCCAGCAGCCCCAGACTAGTTAGCTACGAGCAGTACTTC	CASSPRLVSYEQYF
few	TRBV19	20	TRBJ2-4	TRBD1	TGTGCCAGTAGTAGAACCTCGGGACAGGGTGGGTCTGGGGCCAAAAACATTCAGTACTTC	CASSRTSGQGGSGAKNIQYF
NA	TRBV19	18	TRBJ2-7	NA	TGTGCCAGTAGTCCGCGCTCCCATAGACAGGGGACTAGGGACGAGCAGTACTTC	CASSPRSHRQGTRDEQYF
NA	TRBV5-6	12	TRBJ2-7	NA	TGTGCCAGCAGTCCCGGGGCCTACGAGCAGTACTTC	CASSPGAYEQYF
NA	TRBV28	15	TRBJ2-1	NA	TGTGCCAGCAGCCCCCGTGGGGCAATATACAATGAGCAGTTCTTC	CASSPRGAIYNEQFF
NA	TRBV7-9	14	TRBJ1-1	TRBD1	TGTGCCAGCACCCGGACAGGGGGGGACACTGAAGCTTTCTTT	CASTRTGGDTEAFF
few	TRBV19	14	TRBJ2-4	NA	TGTGCCAGTAGTATTGCTGCAGCCAAAAACATTCAGTACTTC	CASSIAAAKNIQYF
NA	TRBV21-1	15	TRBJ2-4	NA	TGTGCCAGTAAGACAGGGCTATCAGCCAAAAACATTCAGTACTTC	CASKTGLSAKNIQYF
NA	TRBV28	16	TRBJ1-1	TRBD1	TGTGCCAGCAGTTCTCCCCAGACAGGGACGAGGGCTGAAGCTTTCTTT	CASSSPQTGTRAEAFF
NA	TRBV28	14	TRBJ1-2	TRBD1	TGTGCCAGTCGCACAGGGGGAAGGTACTATGGCTACACCTTC	CASRTGGRYYGYTF
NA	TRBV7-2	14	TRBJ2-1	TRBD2	TGTGCCAGCAGCTATACAGGACTAGTCAATGAGCAGTTCTTC	CASSYTGLVNEQFF
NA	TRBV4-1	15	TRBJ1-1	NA	TGCGCCAGCAGCCTTTCCGGGGGGGGGAACACTGAAGCTTTCTTT	CASSLSGGGNTEAFF
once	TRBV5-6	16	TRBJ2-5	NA	TGTGCCAGCACCAGCTTGGGAGACCCAACGGGGGAGACCCAGTACTTC	CASTSLGDPTGETQYF
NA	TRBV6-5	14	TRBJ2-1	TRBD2	TGTGCCAGCTCGACTAGCGACTCCTACAATGAGCAGTTCTTC	CASSTSDSYNEQFF
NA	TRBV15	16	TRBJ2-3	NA	TGTGCCACCAGCAGAGGGACCCGGGAGAGCACAGATACGCAGTATTTT	CATSRGTRESTDTQYF
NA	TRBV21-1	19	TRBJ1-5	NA	TGTGCCAGCAGCAAAGGTGATAAGGGATGGGGGACTAGCAATCAGCCCCAGCATTTT	CASSKGDKGWGTSNQPQHF
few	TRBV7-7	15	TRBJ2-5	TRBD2	TGTGCTAGCAGCACACGGGAGGGGTACCAAGAGACCCAGTACTTC	CASSTREGYQETQYF
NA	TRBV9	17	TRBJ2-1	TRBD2	TGTGCCAGCAGCGTAGGCGTCTCTAGCGGGTTCTACAATGAGCAGTTCTTC	CASSVGVSSGFYNEQFF